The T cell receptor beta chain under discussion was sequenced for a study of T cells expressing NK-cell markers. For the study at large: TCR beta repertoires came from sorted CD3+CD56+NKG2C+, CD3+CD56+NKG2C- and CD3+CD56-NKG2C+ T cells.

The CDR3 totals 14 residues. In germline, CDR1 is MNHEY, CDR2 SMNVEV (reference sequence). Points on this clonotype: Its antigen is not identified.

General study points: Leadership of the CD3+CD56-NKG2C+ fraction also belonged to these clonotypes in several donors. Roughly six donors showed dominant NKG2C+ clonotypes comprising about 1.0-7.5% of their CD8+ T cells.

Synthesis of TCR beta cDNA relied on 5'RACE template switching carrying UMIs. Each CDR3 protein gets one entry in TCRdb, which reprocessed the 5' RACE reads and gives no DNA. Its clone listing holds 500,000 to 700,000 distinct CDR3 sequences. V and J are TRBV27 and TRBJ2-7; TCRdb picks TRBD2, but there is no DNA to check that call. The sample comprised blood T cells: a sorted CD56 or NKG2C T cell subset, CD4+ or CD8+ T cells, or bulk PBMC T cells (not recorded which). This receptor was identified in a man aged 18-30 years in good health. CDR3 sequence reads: CASSSRAAPGEQYF.